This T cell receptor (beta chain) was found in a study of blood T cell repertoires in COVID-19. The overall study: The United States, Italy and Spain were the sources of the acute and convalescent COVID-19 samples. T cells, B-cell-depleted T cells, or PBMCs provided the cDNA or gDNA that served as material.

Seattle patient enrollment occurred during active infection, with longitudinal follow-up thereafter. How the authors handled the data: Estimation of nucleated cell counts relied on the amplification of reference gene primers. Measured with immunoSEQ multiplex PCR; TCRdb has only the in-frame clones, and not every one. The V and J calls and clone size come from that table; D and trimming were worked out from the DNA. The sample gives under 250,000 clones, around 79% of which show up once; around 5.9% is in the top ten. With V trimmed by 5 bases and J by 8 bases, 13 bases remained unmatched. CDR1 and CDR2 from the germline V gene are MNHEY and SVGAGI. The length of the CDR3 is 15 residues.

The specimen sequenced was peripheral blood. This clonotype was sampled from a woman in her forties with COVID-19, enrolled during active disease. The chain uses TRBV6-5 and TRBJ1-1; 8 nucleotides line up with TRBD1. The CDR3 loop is CASSQSGQVAGEAFF. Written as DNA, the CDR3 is TGTGCCAGCAGTCAGTCGGGACAGGTTGCCGGCGAAGCTTTCTTT.